The next 15 T cell receptor beta chains were all read from a single sample in a study of blood T cell repertoires in COVID-19. The table came from immunoSEQ multiplex PCR; TCRdb's copy has only in-frame clones and leaves some out. The sample records under 55,000 clones, approximately 87% being singletons. Sequenced sample: peripheral blood. These receptors were taken from a human donor in a cohort sampled during active COVID-19.

As regards this clone: This sample also contains other DNA sequences that code for the same CDR3. This chain connects TRBV12-3 or TRBV12-4 to TRBJ1-2; possibly TRBD1 for D (6 bases). CDR3 length: 13 residues. The ends were cut back, 3 bases at V and 5 bases at J, with 10 bases in the middle. In nucleotides, the CDR3 is TGTGCCAGCAGTTTTGGGAGGGGGTATGGCTACACCTTC. Translation: CASSFGRGYGYTF.

The chain couples TRBV12-3 or TRBV12-4 to TRBJ1-1; maybe TRBD1 (5 bases). The CDR3 is 13 residues long. Trimming left V 6 bases short and J 1 base short, with 9 bases between. The CDR3 region has the DNA TGTGCCAGCAGCCGGACAAGGAACACTGAAGCTTTCTTT. This gives the protein CASSRTRNTEAFF.

This chain joins TRBV5-4 and TRBJ1-2; D remains ambiguous. V was shortened by 0 bases and J by 4 bases, with 10 bases between the two germline ends. CDR3 length equals 14 residues. CDR1 is SGHNT, CDR2 YYREEE, per germline (reference sequence). The CDR3 loop is CASSLALTSYGYTF. In DNA, the CDR3 is TGTGCCAGCAGCTTGGCCTTAACTAGCTATGGCTACACCTTC.

The CDR3 loop reads CASSQDERGTVEYF. The CDR3 DNA reads TGCGCCAGCAGCCAAGATGAAAGGGGGACGGTCGAGTACTTC. The rearrangement joins TRBV4-1 to TRBJ2-7; D might be TRBD1 (6 bases). Deletions cut 0 bases from V and 11 bases from J, with 17 bases between. The CDR3 sequence is 14 residues long. Germline CDR1 reads MGHRA; CDR2 reads YSYEKL.

This rearrangement joins TRBV7-8 to TRBJ1-5, with no clear D. This CDR3 is 15 amino acids long. Germline V gives CDR1 SGHVS, CDR2 FQNEAQ. V was clipped by 3 bases and J by 0 bases, with 9 bases between them. The CDR3: CASSLNQDSNQPQHF. CDR3 coding DNA: TGTGCCAGCAGCTTGAATCAGGATAGCAATCAGCCCCAGCATTTT.

The rearrangement joins TRBV6-5 to TRBJ2-7; 13 nucleotides align to TRBD2. The V gene's germline CDR1 is MNHEY and CDR2 SVGAGI. V lost 4 bases and J lost 0; bases outside the gene matches: 3. This CDR3 comprises 16 residues. The CDR3 DNA follows: TGTGCCAGCAGTTCCGGGACTAGCGGGGCCTCCTACGAGCAGTACTTC. Amino acid sequence: CASSSGTSGASYEQYF.

The CDR3 DNA reads as TGTGCCAGCAGCTTAGGGGCAGGGGGCATCGGGAACACCGGGGAGCTGTTTTTT. This translates into CASSLGAGGIGNTGELFF. The chain links TRBV7-9 to TRBJ2-2; TRBD1 matches 8 bases. In germline, CDR1 is SEHNR, CDR2 FQNEAQ (reference sequence). V gave up 1 base and J gave up 1 base; unmatched junction bases: 8. CDR3 size: 18 residues.

The J gene is TRBJ1-4, the V gene TRBV2; 10 nucleotides line up with TRBD1. V dropped 6 bases and J dropped 7; count of bases not matched to a gene: 8. This CDR3 has 15 residues. The germline V gene encodes CDR1 SNHLY and CDR2 FYNNEI. CDR3 DNA: TGTGCCAGCAGACGACAGGGGGCTCGGGTTGAAAAACTGTTTTTT. As protein: CASRRQGARVEKLFF.

CDR3 coding DNA: TGTGCCAGCAGCCCCACTCCTTCTCTACAGTACACAGATACGCAGTATTTT. Translating it yields CASSPTPSLQYTDTQYF. The chain links TRBV5-5 to TRBJ2-3; D gene ambiguous. CDR1 and CDR2 (germline): SGHKS, YYEKEE (reference sequence). V lost 4 bases to trimming and J lost 2 bases, with 20 bases between them. This CDR3 is built from 17 residues.

The chain couples TRBV9 to TRBJ2-5; TRBD2 matches 8 bases. The CDR3 length is 17 residues. CDR1 SGDLS and CDR2 YYNGEE come from the germline V gene. The junction had 11 bases not matched to a gene; V was cut back by 2 bases and J by 2 bases. The CDR3 DNA is TGTGCCAGCAGCGTCACCCCGGGGCGGGGGGTTCAAGAGACCCAGTACTTC. It specifies CASSVTPGRGVQETQYF.

The J gene is TRBJ1-3, the V gene TRBV6-2 or TRBV6-3, with D tentatively TRBD1 (5 bases). Trimming removed 2 bases at V and 2 bases at J, with 10 bases between. Germline lookup yields CDR1 MNHEY and CDR2 SVGEGT. The CDR3 contains 15 residues. The CDR3 loop is CASSYPGSAGNTIYF. The CDR3 DNA reads as TGTGCCAGCAGTTACCCAGGGTCGGCTGGAAACACCATATATTTT.

V gene TRBV18 combines with J gene TRBJ2-2; 9 positions match TRBD1. The CDR3 is made up of 14 amino acids. Per the germline V gene, CDR1 is KGHSH and CDR2 is LQKENI. J lost 5 bases, V lost 6 bases, and 4 bases had no gene match. CDR3 in DNA: TGTGCCAGCTCGGGACAGGGAGGAACCGGGGAGCTGTTTTTT. Its translation is CASSGQGGTGELFF. The full variable domain, in which reference TRBV18 and TRBJ2-2 provide the parts outside the CDR3, is NAGVMQNPRHLVRRRGQEARLRCSPMKGHSHVYWYRQLPEEGLKFMVYLQKENIIDESGMPKERFSAEFPKEGPSILRIQQVVRGDSAAYFCASSGQGGTGELFFGEGSRLTVL.

The chain combines TRBV7-2 with TRBJ2-3; a weak D match, TRBD2 (7 bases). The CDR3 totals 16 residues. Germline assignment: CDR1 SGHTA and CDR2 FQGNSA. V was shortened by 4 bases and J by 1 base, with 15 bases between the two germline ends. CDR3 coding DNA: TGTGCCAGCAGCTCGTGGGGGGGGGCCGGCACAGATACGCAGTATTTT. Translating gives CASSSWGGAGTDTQYF.

This clone was counted between two and nine times. The chain couples TRBV28 to TRBJ1-3; tentatively, D is TRBD1 (5 bases). Germline-derived CDR1 and CDR2 are MDHEN and SYDVKM. The CDR3 consists of 17 residues. V was shortened by 6 bases and J by 7 bases, with 25 bases between the two germline ends. Written as DNA, the CDR3 is TGTGCCAGCAGCCCTCATCCCCCCGGGGGGGTGGGGAACACCATATATTTT. As protein: CASSPHPPGGVGNTIYF.

The chain joins TRBV3-1 (or the pseudogene TRBV3-2) to TRBJ2-1; D gene ambiguous. The V gene's germline CDR1 is LGHDT and CDR2 YNNKEL (reference sequence). CDR3 size: 16 residues. Deletions cut 1 base from V and 7 bases from J, with 17 bases between. The CDR3 reads CASSQAQRIRANEQFF. The CDR3 region has the DNA TGTGCCAGCAGCCAAGCCCAGCGTATAAGAGCTAATGAGCAGTTCTTC.